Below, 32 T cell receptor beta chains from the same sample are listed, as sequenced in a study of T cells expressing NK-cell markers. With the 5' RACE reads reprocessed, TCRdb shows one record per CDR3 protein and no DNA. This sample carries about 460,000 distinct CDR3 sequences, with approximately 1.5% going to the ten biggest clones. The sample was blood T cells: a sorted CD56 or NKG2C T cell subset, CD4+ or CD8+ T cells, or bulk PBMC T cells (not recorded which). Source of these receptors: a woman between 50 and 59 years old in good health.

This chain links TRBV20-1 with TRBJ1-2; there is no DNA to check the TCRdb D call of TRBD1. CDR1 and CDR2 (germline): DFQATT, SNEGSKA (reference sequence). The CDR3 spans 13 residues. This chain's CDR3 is CSAPRTGLYGYTF.

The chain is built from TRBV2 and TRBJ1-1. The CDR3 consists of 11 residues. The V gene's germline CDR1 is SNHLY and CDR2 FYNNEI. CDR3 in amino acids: CASRDRRQAFF. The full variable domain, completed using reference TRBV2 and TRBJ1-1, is EPEVTQTPSHQVTQMGQEVILRCVPISNHLYFYWYRQILGQKVEFLVSFYNNEISEKSEIFDDQFSVERPDGSNFTLKIRSTKLEDSAMYFCASRDRRQAFFGQGTRLTVV.

The CDR3 reads CASSIGTSGYSYEQYF. The chain recombines TRBV19 with TRBJ2-7; TCRdb indicates TRBD2, and absent DNA this call remains unverified. The CDR3 spans 16 residues. Germline CDR1 and CDR2: LNHDA and SQIVND (reference sequence).

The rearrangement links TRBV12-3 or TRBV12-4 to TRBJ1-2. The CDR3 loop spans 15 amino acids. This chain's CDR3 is CASSPIMGANYGYTF.

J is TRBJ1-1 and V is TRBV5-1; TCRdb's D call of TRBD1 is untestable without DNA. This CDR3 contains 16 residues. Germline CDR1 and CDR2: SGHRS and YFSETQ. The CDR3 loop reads CASSWARTGEGTEAFF.

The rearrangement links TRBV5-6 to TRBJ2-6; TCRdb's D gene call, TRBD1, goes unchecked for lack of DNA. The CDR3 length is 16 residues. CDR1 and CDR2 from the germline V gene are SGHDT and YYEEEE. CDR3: CASSRLQVSGANVLTF.

CDR3 residues: CASRRGTGRMNTEAFF. J is TRBJ1-1 and V is TRBV6-5; TCRdb designates TRBD1, a call that cannot be tested without DNA. The CDR3 runs 16 residues. Germline V gene sequence: CDR1 MNHEY, CDR2 SVGAGI.

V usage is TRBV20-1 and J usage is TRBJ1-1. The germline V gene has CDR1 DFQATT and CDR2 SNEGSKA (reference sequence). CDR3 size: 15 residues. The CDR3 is CSARDGRGGDTEAFF.

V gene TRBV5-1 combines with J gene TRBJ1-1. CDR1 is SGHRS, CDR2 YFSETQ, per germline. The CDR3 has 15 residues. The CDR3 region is CASSWDIATNTEAFF.

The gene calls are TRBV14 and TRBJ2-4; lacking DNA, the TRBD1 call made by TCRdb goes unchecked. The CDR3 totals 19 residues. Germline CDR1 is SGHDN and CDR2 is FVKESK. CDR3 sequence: CASSQRGQGAPGAKNIQYF.

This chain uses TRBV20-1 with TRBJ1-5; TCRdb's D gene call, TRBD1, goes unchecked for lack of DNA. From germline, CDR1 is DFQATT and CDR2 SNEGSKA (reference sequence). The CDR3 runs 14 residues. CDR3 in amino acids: CSAGTPGGNQPQHF.

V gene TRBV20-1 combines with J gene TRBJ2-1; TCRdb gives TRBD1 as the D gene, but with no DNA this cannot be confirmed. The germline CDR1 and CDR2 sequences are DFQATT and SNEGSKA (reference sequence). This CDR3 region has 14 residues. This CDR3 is CSAALGQGTSGQFF.

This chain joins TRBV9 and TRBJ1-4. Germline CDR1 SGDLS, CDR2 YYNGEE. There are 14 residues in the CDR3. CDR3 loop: CASSQGFGEEKLFF.

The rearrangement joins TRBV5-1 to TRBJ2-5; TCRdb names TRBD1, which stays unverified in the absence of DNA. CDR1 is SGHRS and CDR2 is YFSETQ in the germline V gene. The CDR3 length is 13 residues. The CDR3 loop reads CASSLVPGETQYF.

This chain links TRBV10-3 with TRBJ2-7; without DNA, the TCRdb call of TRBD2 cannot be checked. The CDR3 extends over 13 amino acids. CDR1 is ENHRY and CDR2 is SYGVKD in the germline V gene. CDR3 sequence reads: CAIVGNTGYEQYF.

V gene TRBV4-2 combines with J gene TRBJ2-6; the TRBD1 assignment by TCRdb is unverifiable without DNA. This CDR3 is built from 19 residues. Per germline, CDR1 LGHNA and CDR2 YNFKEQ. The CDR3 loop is CASSQGMGQGASGANVLTF.

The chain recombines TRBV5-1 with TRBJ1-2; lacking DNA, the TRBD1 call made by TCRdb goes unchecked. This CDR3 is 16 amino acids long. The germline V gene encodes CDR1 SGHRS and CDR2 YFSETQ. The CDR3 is CASSLQAGTGGGGYTF.

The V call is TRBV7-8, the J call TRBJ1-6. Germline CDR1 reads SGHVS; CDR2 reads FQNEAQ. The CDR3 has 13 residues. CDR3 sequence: CASSPMGLSPLHF.

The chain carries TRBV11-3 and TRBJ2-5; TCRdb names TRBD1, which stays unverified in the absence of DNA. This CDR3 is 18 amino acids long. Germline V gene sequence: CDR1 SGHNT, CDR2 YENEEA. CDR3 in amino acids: CASSLGVFLDREEETQYF.

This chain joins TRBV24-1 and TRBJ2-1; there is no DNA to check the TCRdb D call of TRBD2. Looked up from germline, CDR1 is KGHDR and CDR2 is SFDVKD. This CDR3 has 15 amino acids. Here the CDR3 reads CATSDLAGVNNEQFF.

The CDR3 is CASSSTSGAGYEQYF. The chain couples TRBV6-5 to TRBJ2-7; TCRdb returns TRBD2, unconfirmable since there is no DNA. CDR3 length equals 15 residues. Looked up from germline, CDR1 is MNHEY and CDR2 is SVGAGI.

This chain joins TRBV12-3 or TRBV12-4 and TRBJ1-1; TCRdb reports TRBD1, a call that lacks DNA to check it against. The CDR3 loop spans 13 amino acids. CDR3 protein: CASSLIQGAYAFF.

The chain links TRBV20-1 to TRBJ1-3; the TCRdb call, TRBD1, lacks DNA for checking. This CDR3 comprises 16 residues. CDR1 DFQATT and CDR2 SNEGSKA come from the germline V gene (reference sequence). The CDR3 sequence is CSARVYVSGAGNTIYF.

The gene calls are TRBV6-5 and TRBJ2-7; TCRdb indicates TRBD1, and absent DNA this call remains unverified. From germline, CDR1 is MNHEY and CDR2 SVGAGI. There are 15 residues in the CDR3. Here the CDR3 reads CASRLRGQGSYEQYF.

CDR3: CSARTQSVGSPLHF. The chain couples TRBV20-1 to TRBJ1-6. Germline V gene lookup returns CDR1 DFQATT and CDR2 SNEGSKA (reference sequence). CDR3 size: 14 residues.

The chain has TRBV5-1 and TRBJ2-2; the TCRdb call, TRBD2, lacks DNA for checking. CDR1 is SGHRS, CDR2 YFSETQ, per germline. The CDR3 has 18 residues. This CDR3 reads CASSLPTSGTPIDGELFF.

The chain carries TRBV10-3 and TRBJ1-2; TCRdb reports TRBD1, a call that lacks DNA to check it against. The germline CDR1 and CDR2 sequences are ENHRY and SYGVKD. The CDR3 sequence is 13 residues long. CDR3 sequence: CAAAWDGGYGYTF.

CDR3 protein: CASSFGAGVGKETQYF. The chain links TRBV5-1 to TRBJ2-5; TCRdb calls TRBD2, which cannot be checked without DNA. This CDR3 is built from 16 residues. Per germline, CDR1 SGHRS and CDR2 YFSETQ.

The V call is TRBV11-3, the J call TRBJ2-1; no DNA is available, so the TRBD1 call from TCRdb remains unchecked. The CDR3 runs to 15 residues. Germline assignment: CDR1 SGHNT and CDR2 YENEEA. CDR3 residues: CASSSDRVRYNEQFF.

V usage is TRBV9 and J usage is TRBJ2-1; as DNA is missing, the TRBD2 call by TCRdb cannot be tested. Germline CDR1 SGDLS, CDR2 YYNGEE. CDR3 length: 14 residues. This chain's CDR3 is CASSVEGRASEQFF.

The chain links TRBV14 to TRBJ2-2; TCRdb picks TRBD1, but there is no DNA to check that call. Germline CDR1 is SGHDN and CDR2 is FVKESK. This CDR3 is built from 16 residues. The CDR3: CASSHPRTGNTGELFF.

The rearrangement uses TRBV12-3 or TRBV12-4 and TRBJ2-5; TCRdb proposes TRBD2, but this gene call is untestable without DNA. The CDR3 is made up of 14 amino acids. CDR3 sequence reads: CASSLGGKDETQYF.